This TCR beta chain was found in a study of blood T cells in healthy people across ages (dated by TCRdb to between 2014 and 2016). Turning to the overall study: In model experiments, roughly one uniquely barcoded TCR beta cDNA molecule per two T cells was captured by template switching. Using deep sequencing normalized with unique cDNA molecular identifiers, the study measured how TCR beta repertoire diversity changes with age. The donors were split into four age groups: young (average around 17 years), middle-aged (around 37), aged (over 55) and long-lived (roughly 88). To avoid experimental bias, donors of different ages were randomly spread across the sequencing lanes. The study analyzed two additional independent replicas of 1 million unique cDNA reads from the same blood draw for two donors, one aged 18 to 30 and one aged 80 or older. Study-wide conclusions, independent of this receptor: As age increased, observed TCR beta diversity per million T cells dropped in a roughly linear way, and a significant reduction was already evident by age 40. Compared with the aged group, the long-lived group had more naive CD4+ T cells, fewer expanded clones and increased TCR diversity, suggesting age selection. Because the CMV infection status of the donors was unknown, age-related changes in expanded clonotypes may potentially have been confounded. There was a strong correlation between observed TCR beta diversity and the percentage of naive T cells measured by flow cytometry. Bulk unsorted PBMC profiling prevented conclusive comparison of naive and antigen-experienced compartments. Total diversity estimates from one million sequenced T cells were considered lower bounds and underestimates.

The V end gives up 1 base and the J end 2 bases, leaving 8 bases in the junction not matched to a gene. Looking up the germline V gene yields CDR1 LGHNA and CDR2 YNFKEQ. The CDR3 holds 17 amino acids from the cysteine to the phenylalanine. CDR3 DNA only is kept here, 51 bases in frame from base 1. This clonotype has more than one count but fewer than ten. Its specific antigen is unknown. Within one base of it there is no much larger clone, and no base qualities were kept. Donors were approximately 42 systemically healthy Caucasian individuals from Russia aged 6 to 90 years. Around 10 milliliters of peripheral blood were collected from each donor into EDTA-treated Vacutainer tubes. Ficoll-Paque density-gradient centrifugation was used to isolate PBMCs, with at least 7 million per sample. Total RNA was extracted from PBMCs with Trizol reagent, with at least 5 micrograms obtained per sample. For every donor, an aliquot of PBMCs went through flow cytometry to measure the percentages of naive CD45RAhigh/CD27high T cells.

The method was 5' RACE. The sequencing machine was an Illumina HiSeq 2500. A second PCR of roughly 7 to 11 cycles was performed with a sample-barcoded 5' primer and a J-beta primer mix. A template-switch 5' adaptor carrying 12 random nucleotides introduced a unique molecular identifier onto each TCR beta cDNA molecule. Each sample yielded at least 3 million CDR3-containing paired-end reads. All of the RNA was converted into first-strand cDNA using the Mint cDNA synthesis kit, with a TRBC-specific oligonucleotide serving as the primer. All cDNA was treated with uracil-DNA glycosylase and then went through a first 18-cycle PCR with the universal primers M1SS and BC2_uni_R. In the source study's methods: Normalization of each sample was performed by random selection of 1 million high-quality reads, each carrying a distinct molecular identifier. Reads sharing molecular identifiers were discarded rather than binned into consensus sequences. MiTCR, run with a Q25 quality threshold and the strictest error-elimination algorithm, handled CDR3 identification, clonotype clustering and error correction. A nonparametric unseen species model with Euler transformation was used to estimate a lower bound on total TCR beta diversity. TCRdb trimmed the raw reads at Q25, called clones with MiXCR and kept productive beta chains. Merged by CDR3 protein, the rows form single entries marked with the most common genes and DNA. It is TCRdb's table, rather than the study itself, that gives the V and J calls and clone size. The sample table holds more than 800,000 distinct CDR3 sequences, of which around 28% were seen once. The ten largest clones capture 15% to 20% of the sample.

The TCR sequence derives from a woman of 80 years or more in good health. The specimen sequenced was blood. The V gene is TRBV4-2 and the J gene is TRBJ1-1; TRBD1 aligns with 9 central bases. The sequence in DNA is TGTGCCAGCAGCCAAGGAGCTAGGGGACAGGGTAACACTGAAGCTTTCTTT. This gives the protein CASSQGARGQGNTEAFF.